The rows below give T cell receptor beta chains drawn from one sample of a study of CD8 T cells in ankylosing spondylitis. Using its own MiXCR run on the 5' RACE reads, TCRdb lists one record per CDR3 protein. Of 450,000 to 550,000 distinct CDR3 sequences in the sample, about 5.4% were seen once. Source material: blood, either unsorted or a sorted T cell fraction (not recorded which). The receptors originated from a male donor with ankylosing spondylitis. CDR3s leave out the opening cysteine and the closing phenylalanine or tryptophan. For some rows the clone size is stated as once, few or many, or as a class when expanded; others skip it.

v_call: TRBV6-2/TRBV6-3; cdr3_length: 15; j_call: TRBJ1-5; clone_size: many; cdr3_aa: ASSKAFGGGANQPQH
v_call: TRBV29-1; cdr3_length: 10; j_call: TRBJ1-6; clone_size: many; cdr3_aa: SAGDINSPLH
v_call: TRBV5-5; cdr3_length: 16; j_call: TRBJ1-5; clone_size: .; cdr3_aa: ASSLDPLSGGSYQPQH
v_call: TRBV29-1; cdr3_length: 13; j_call: TRBJ2-3; clone_size: many; cdr3_aa: SVRGGDTSTDTQY
v_call: TRBV28; cdr3_length: 15; j_call: TRBJ1-2; clone_size: many; cdr3_aa: ASTTAGGGGSGSGYT
v_call: TRBV7-2; cdr3_length: 12; j_call: TRBJ1-2; clone_size: many; cdr3_aa: ASSLGTGGSGYT
v_call: TRBV7-7; cdr3_length: 11; j_call: TRBJ2-7; clone_size: many; cdr3_aa: ASSPLSGGTQY
v_call: TRBV18; cdr3_length: 10; j_call: TRBJ1-2; clone_size: few; cdr3_aa: ASSDKYNGYT
v_call: TRBV18; cdr3_length: 14; j_call: TRBJ1-5; clone_size: many; cdr3_aa: ASSPGPLGTWQPQH
v_call: TRBV6-2/TRBV6-3; cdr3_length: 10; j_call: TRBJ1-5; clone_size: .; cdr3_aa: ATQEPNQPQH
v_call: TRBV5-1; cdr3_length: 12; j_call: TRBJ2-3; clone_size: few; cdr3_aa: ASSLDPEGDTQY
v_call: TRBV30; cdr3_length: 12; j_call: TRBJ1-4; clone_size: few; cdr3_aa: AWISGTGNTKLF
v_call: TRBV6-1; cdr3_length: 12; j_call: TRBJ2-7; clone_size: .; cdr3_aa: ASSGTGAPYEQY
v_call: TRBV9; cdr3_length: 14; j_call: TRBJ1-2; clone_size: many; cdr3_aa: ASSVDGWVNPYGYT
v_call: TRBV20-1; cdr3_length: 13; j_call: TRBJ2-1; clone_size: few; cdr3_aa: SARGGTGVFGEQF
v_call: TRBV10-3; cdr3_length: 13; j_call: TRBJ2-5; clone_size: many; cdr3_aa: AISIGQGDVETQY
v_call: TRBV5-1; cdr3_length: 13; j_call: TRBJ1-1; clone_size: many; cdr3_aa: ASSPVLPGGTEAF
v_call: TRBV10-3; cdr3_length: 13; j_call: TRBJ2-2; clone_size: .; cdr3_aa: AISGPGQNTGELF
v_call: TRBV20-1; cdr3_length: 13; j_call: TRBJ1-6; clone_size: many; cdr3_aa: SARDHQGVISPLH
v_call: TRBV6-5; cdr3_length: 13; j_call: TRBJ1-2; clone_size: .; cdr3_aa: ASSSGYYTNYGYT
v_call: TRBV4-3; cdr3_length: 13; j_call: TRBJ2-1; clone_size: .; cdr3_aa: ASSHTSGANNEQF
v_call: TRBV28; cdr3_length: 14; j_call: TRBJ2-1; clone_size: many; cdr3_aa: ASRPPGTGTYNEQF
v_call: TRBV5-1; cdr3_length: 10; j_call: TRBJ2-1; clone_size: many; cdr3_aa: ASKDSYNEQF
v_call: TRBV20-1; cdr3_length: 11; j_call: TRBJ2-7; clone_size: .; cdr3_aa: SARDTGSYEQY
v_call: TRBV20-1; cdr3_length: 8; j_call: TRBJ2-1; clone_size: .; cdr3_aa: SATRLAQF
v_call: TRBV20-1; cdr3_length: 14; j_call: TRBJ2-1; clone_size: many; cdr3_aa: SATLAGLRSYNEQF
v_call: TRBV10-3; cdr3_length: 14; j_call: TRBJ2-3; clone_size: many; cdr3_aa: AISEKASGRADTQY
v_call: TRBV7-2; cdr3_length: 15; j_call: TRBJ2-1; clone_size: .; cdr3_aa: ASSLTSGSPLWNEQF
v_call: TRBV7-9; cdr3_length: 10; j_call: TRBJ2-1; clone_size: .; cdr3_aa: ASRHLIGEQF
v_call: TRBV15; cdr3_length: 14; j_call: TRBJ1-2; clone_size: many; cdr3_aa: ATSGGRAVESYGYT
v_call: TRBV5-1; cdr3_length: 13; j_call: TRBJ1-2; clone_size: many; cdr3_aa: ASSFDRGRPDGYT
v_call: TRBV6-1; cdr3_length: 12; j_call: TRBJ2-1; clone_size: many; cdr3_aa: ASSRLGAYNEQF
v_call: TRBV6-2/TRBV6-3; cdr3_length: 12; j_call: TRBJ2-7; clone_size: many; cdr3_aa: ASSYRDGTYEQY
v_call: TRBV6-5; cdr3_length: 14; j_call: TRBJ2-3; clone_size: many; cdr3_aa: ASSYPSRDRGQTQY
v_call: TRBV7-2; cdr3_length: 12; j_call: TRBJ2-3; clone_size: many; cdr3_aa: ASSLVGPTDTQY
v_call: TRBV11-2; cdr3_length: 13; j_call: TRBJ2-5; clone_size: many; cdr3_aa: ASSQFRGVSETQY
v_call: TRBV5-1; cdr3_length: 12; j_call: TRBJ2-3; clone_size: .; cdr3_aa: ASSLADRTDTQY
v_call: TRBV4-2; cdr3_length: 12; j_call: TRBJ1-1; clone_size: .; cdr3_aa: ASSQDRVLTEAF